This T cell receptor beta chain is from a study of blood T cell repertoires in COVID-19. Sequenced by immunoSEQ multiplex PCR; TCRdb stores in-frame clones only, minus some. Seen here are approximately 210,000 clones, 84% observed once, and the top ten hold under 10%. The CDR3 length is 16 residues. CDR1 is LGHDT, CDR2 YNNKEL, per germline (reference sequence). V shed 1 base, J shed 1 base, and the junction held 5 bases outside the gene matches. The chain combines TRBV3-1 (or the pseudogene TRBV3-2) with TRBJ2-3, with 7 bases fitting TRBD2. Sequenced input: peripheral blood. This TCR was sampled from a woman older than 75 with COVID-19, enrolled during active disease. CDR3 DNA: TGTGCCAGCAGCCAAGGCCTTACTAGCGGCACAGATACGCAGTATTTT. It specifies CASSQGLTSGTDTQYF.